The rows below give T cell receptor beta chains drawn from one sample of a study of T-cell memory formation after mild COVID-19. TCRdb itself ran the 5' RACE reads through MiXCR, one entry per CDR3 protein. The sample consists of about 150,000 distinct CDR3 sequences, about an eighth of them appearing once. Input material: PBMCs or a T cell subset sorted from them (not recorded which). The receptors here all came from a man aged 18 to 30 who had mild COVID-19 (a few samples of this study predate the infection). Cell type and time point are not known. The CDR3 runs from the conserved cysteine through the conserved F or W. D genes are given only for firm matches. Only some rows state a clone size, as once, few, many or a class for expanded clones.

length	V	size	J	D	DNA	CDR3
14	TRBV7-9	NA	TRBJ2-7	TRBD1	TGTGCCAGCAGCTTCCGGGACAGGGTTGGCGAGCAGTACTTC	CASSFRDRVGEQYF
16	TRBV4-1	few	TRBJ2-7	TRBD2	TGCGCCAGCAGCCTTCAGGGGACGGGACTAGCCGGCGAGCAGTACTTC	CASSLQGTGLAGEQYF
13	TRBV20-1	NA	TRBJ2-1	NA	TGCAGTGCTGGGGGGAGACCGTATAATGAGCAGTTCTTC	CSAGGRPYNEQFF
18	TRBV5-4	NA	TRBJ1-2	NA	TGTGCCAGCAGCTCGTCCCGGGACTGGCTTGCGGCTAACTATGGCTACACCTTC	CASSSSRDWLAANYGYTF
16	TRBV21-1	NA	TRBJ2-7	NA	TGTGCCAGCAGCAAAAAAACCGGGACAGGGGAATACGAGCAGTACTTC	CASSKKTGTGEYEQYF
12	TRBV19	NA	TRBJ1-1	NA	TGTGCCAGTAGTGCACAGGGTACTGAAGCTTTCTTT	CASSAQGTEAFF
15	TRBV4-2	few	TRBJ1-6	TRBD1	TGTGCCAGCAGCCAGCCCGACAGGGAGAATTCACCCCTCCACTTT	CASSQPDRENSPLHF
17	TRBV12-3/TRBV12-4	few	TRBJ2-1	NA	TGTGCCAGCACCCTAAGGACAATGCAGGGCGCATACAATGAGCAGTTCTTC	CASTLRTMQGAYNEQFF
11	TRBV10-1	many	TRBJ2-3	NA	TGCGCCAGCAGTGAGTTGGATACGCAGTATTTT	CASSELDTQYF
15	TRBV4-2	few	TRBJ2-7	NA	TGTGCCAGCAGCCAAGATATCCCCAGGTCCTACGAGCAGTACTTC	CASSQDIPRSYEQYF
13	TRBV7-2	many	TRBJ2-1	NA	TGTGCCAGCAGCTTAGGACGACGTAATGAGCAGTTCTTC	CASSLGRRNEQFF
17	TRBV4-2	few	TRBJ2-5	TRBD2	TGTGCCAGCAGCCGGCTAGCTAGCGGGGGCTCGGGGGAGACCCAGTACTTC	CASSRLASGGSGETQYF
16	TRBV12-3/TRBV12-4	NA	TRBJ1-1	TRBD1	TGTGCCAGCAGTTTCGCCAGGGGGCTGGGGAACACTGAAGCTTTCTTT	CASSFARGLGNTEAFF
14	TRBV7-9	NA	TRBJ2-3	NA	TGTGCCAGCAGCTTGAGCTCTTCCACAGATACGCAGTATTTT	CASSLSSSTDTQYF
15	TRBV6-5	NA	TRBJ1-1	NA	TGTGCCAGCAGTTACTCTCAGGGGCGGAACACTGAAGCTTTCTTT	CASSYSQGRNTEAFF
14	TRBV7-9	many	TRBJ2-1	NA	TGTGCCAGCAGCCTCTCGGCCCGGGGCGATGAGCAGTTCTTC	CASSLSARGDEQFF
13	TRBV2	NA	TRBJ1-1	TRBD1	TGTGCCAGCGGAAAAACAGGGGACACTGAAGCTTTCTTT	CASGKTGDTEAFF
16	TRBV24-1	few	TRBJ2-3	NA	TGTGCCACCAGTGATCCACGGACTAGGGGGACAGATACGCAGTATTTT	CATSDPRTRGTDTQYF
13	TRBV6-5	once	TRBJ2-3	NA	TGTGCCAGCAGAGGACAGAGCACAGATACGCAGTATTTT	CASRGQSTDTQYF
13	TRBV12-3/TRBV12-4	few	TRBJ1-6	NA	TGTGCCAGCAACCGGGGGTATAATTCACCCCTCCACTTT	CASNRGYNSPLHF
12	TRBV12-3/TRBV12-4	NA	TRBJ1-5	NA	TGTGCCAGCAGTTTACTGAATCAGCCCCAGCATTTT	CASSLLNQPQHF
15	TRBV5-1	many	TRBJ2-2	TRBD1	TGCGCCAGCAGCCCCGGGACAGCGAACACCGGGGAGCTGTTTTTT	CASSPGTANTGELFF
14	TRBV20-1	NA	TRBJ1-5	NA	TGCAGTGCTCAACTACATAGTAGCAATCAGCCCCAGCATTTT	CSAQLHSSNQPQHF
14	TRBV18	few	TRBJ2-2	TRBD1	TGTGCCAGCTCATCCGACAGGGCCACCGGGGAGCTGTTTTTT	CASSSDRATGELFF
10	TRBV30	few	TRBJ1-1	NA	TGTGCCTGGACGGGCACTGAAGCTTTCTTT	CAWTGTEAFF
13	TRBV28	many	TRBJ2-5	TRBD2	TGTGCCAGCTTCGGGGGGGCGGGAGAGACCCAGTACTTC	CASFGGAGETQYF
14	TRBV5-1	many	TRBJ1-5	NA	TGTGCCAGCAGCTTACTAGGGGGTAATCAGCCCCAGCATTTT	CASSLLGGNQPQHF
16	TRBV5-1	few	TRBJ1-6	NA	TGCGCCAGCAGCTTGGACGGCGGGACGTTGGGATCACCCCTCCACTTT	CASSLDGGTLGSPLHF
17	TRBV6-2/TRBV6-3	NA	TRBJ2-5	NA	TGTGCCAGCAGTTTGTTCCAACTTCTAACGTACCAAGAGACCCAGTACTTC	CASSLFQLLTYQETQYF
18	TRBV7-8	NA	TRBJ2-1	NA	TGTGCCAGCAGCCAGGGTCATAGTTCTAGATTGGAGAGCAATGAGCAGTTCTTC	CASSQGHSSRLESNEQFF
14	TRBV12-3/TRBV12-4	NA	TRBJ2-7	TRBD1	TGTGCCAGCAGCACAGGGGGCAGTATGTACGAGCAGTACTTC	CASSTGGSMYEQYF
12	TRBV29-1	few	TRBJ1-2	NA	TGCAGCGTTGGGGGGAGCAACTATGGCTACACCTTC	CSVGGSNYGYTF
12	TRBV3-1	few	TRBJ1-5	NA	TGTGCCAGCAGCCAAAACGGACATCCCCAGCATTTT	CASSQNGHPQHF
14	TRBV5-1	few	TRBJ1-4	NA	TGCGCCAGCAGCTTCAGTTTTGGGAATGAAAAACTGTTTTTT	CASSFSFGNEKLFF
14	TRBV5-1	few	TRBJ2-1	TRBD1	TGCGCCAGCAACCCGACAGGGCCCTTCAATGAGCAGTTCTTC	CASNPTGPFNEQFF
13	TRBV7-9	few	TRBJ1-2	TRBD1	TGTGCCAGCAGCAAACGACAGGGCTATGGCTACACCTTC	CASSKRQGYGYTF
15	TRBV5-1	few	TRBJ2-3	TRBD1	TGCGCCAGCAGCTCCAGGGGGACAGCCACAGATACGCAGTATTTT	CASSSRGTATDTQYF